This TCR beta chain was recorded in a study of spatial heterogeneity in lung cancer. Overall study: Beta-chain sequences consistently outnumbered alpha-chain sequences in detection.

TCRdb re-called the 5' RACE reads with MiXCR, one entry per CDR3 protein. The table has around 19,000 distinct CDR3 sequences, about 15% seen once. The V end lost 4 bases, the J end lost 0 bases, and 22 bases lay between the germline ends. Germline V CDR1 and CDR2: SGHDT, YYEEEE. The CDR3 loop spans 18 amino acids. Study-wide findings and caveats: Counts that tracked tumor mutation counts were those of expanded intratumoral alpha and beta TCRs.

In this sample, this clonotype turned up many times. Its specificity is not known. Stated time point: sample taken at primary tumor resection. The donors, 70 to 80 patients with untreated early-stage non-small cell lung cancer, provided the samples. In each case, whole RNA from tumor, nontumor lung or frozen PBMC was sequenced unsorted. Specimen: lung tumor tissue, collected at surgery. V and J are TRBV5-6 and TRBJ1-1, with a weak D call TRBD1 (5 bases). This receptor was identified in a female donor with early-stage non-small cell lung cancer. The CDR3 protein is CASSEGRPGRVMNTEAFF. The CDR3 DNA is TGTGCCAGCAGCGAAGGACGGCCGGGGCGCGTCATGAACACTGAAGCTTTCTTT.